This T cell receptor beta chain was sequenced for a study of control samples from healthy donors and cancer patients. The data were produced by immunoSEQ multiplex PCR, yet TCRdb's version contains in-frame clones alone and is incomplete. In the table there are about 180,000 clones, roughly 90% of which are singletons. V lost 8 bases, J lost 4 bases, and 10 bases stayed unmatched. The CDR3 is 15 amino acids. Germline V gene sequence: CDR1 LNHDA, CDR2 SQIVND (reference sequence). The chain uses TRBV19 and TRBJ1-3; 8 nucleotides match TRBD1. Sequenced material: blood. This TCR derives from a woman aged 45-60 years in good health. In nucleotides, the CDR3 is TGTGCCAGTTCCCAGGGGACAGGCGCAGGAAACACCATATATTTT. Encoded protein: CASSQGTGAGNTIYF. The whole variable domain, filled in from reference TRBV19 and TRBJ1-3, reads DGGITQSPKYLFRKEGQNVTLSCEQNLNHDAMYWYRQDPGQGLRLIYYSQIVNDFQKGDIAEGYSVSREKKESFPLTVTSAQKNPTAFYLCASSQGTGAGNTIYFGEGSWLTVV.